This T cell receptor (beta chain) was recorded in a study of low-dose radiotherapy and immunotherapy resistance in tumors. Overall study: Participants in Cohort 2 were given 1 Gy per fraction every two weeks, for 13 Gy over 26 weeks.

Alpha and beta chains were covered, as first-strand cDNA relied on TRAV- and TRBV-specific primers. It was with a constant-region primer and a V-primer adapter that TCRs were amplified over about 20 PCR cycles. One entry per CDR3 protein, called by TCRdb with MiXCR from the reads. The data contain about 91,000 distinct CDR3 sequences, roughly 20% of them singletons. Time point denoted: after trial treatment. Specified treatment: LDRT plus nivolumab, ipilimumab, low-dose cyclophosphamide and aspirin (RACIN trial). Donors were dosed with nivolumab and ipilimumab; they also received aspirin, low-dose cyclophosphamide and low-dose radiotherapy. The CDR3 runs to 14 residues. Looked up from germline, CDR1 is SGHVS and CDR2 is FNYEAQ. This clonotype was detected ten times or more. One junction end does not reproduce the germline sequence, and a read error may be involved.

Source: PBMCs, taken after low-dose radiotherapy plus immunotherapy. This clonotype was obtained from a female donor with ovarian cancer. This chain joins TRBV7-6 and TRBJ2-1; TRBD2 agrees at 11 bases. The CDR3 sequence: CASSPTSGMGEQFF. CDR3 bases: TGTGCTAGCAGCCCGACTAGCGGGATGGGTGAGCAGTTCTTC. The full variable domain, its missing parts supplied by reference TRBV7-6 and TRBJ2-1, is GAGVSQSPRYKVTKRGQDVALRCDPISGHVSLYWYRQALGQGPEFLTYFNYEAQQDKSGLPNDRFSAERPEGSISTLTIQRTEQRDSAMYRCASSPTSGMGEQFFGPGTRLTVL.